This T cell receptor beta chain was identified during a study of T cell changes during pregnancy in multiple sclerosis. The CDR3 extends over 15 amino acids. Looked up from germline, CDR1 is MGHRA and CDR2 is YSYEKL. The germline V and J ends were trimmed by 4 bases and 0 bases, with 10 bases remaining between them. Clones were sequenced by immunoSEQ multiplex PCR, and TCRdb holds only the in-frame ones, with some missing. The sample lists approximately 22,000 clones, just under 85% occurring once. The rearrangement joins TRBV4-1 to TRBJ2-1; D unclear. This TCR was recovered from a female donor in good health, enrolled as a control in a pregnancy study. The starting material was CD8+ T cells from peripheral blood mononuclear cells, obtained in the first trimester of pregnancy. CDR3 nucleotides: TGCGCCAGCAGCCGGCACGCTAGCTCCTACAATGAGCAGTTCTTC. Translated, it gives CASSRHASSYNEQFF.